Listed below are T cell receptor beta chains from one sample, sequenced in a study of blood T cell repertoires in COVID-19. TCRdb's table, derived via immunoSEQ multiplex PCR, lists solely in-frame clones and lacks some. Here the sample spans 250,000 to 350,000 clones, roughly nine tenths being singletons. Sequenced: peripheral blood. Every receptor here comes from a man aged 18 to 30 who had recovered from COVID-19. Both conserved end residues are part of each CDR3. D genes are given only for firm matches. Not all rows give a size; the values are once, few, many and, for expanded clones, a class.

clone size	V gene	D gene	J gene	CDR3 DNA	CDR3 protein
.	TRBV11-2	.	TRBJ2-7	TGTGCCAGCAGCTTTAGAGGGAACGAGCAGTACTTC	CASSFRGNEQYF
.	TRBV15	TRBD2	TRBJ2-1	TGTGCCACCAGCAGAGAAGGTCTAGCGGGCGGGGGTGAGCAGTTCTTC	CATSREGLAGGGEQFF
once	TRBV6-5	TRBD2	TRBJ2-1	TGTGCCAGCAGTTACCGGTTAGCGGGGGAGGGGAATGAGCAGTTCTTC	CASSYRLAGEGNEQFF
.	TRBV2	.	TRBJ1-5	TGTGCCAGCGCCCAGGGCAGCAATCAGCCCCAGCATTTT	CASAQGSNQPQHF
.	TRBV7-2	TRBD1	TRBJ1-5	TGTGCCAGCAGCTCACAGGGGGGCAATCAGCCCCAGCATTTT	CASSSQGGNQPQHF
.	TRBV10-3	TRBD1	TRBJ1-1	TGTGCCATCATGGCAGGGGGGAACACTGAAGCTTTCTTT	CAIMAGGNTEAFF
.	TRBV29-1	TRBD2	TRBJ2-2	TGCAGCGTATCCGGGACTAGGTCTTCCGGGGAGCTGTTTTTT	CSVSGTRSSGELFF
.	TRBV7-9	TRBD1	TRBJ1-1	TGTGCCAGCAGGCCACAGGGGCTGAACACTGAAGCTTTCTTT	CASRPQGLNTEAFF
.	TRBV2	.	TRBJ1-3	TGTGCCAGCAGTGTCAGACTCAGCTCTGGAAACACCATATATTTT	CASSVRLSSGNTIYF
.	TRBV29-1	TRBD2	TRBJ2-7	TGCAGCGTTATAGCGGGAGGTCCCTCCGAGCAGTACTTC	CSVIAGGPSEQYF
.	TRBV7-9	TRBD1	TRBJ1-4	TGTGCCAGCAGCCCGACAGGGGCAACTAATGAAAAACTGTTTTTT	CASSPTGATNEKLFF
.	TRBV6-6	.	TRBJ1-2	TGTGCCAGCAGTTACGCCGACGGGGGGAACTATGGCTACACCTTC	CASSYADGGNYGYTF
.	TRBV3-1/TRBV3-2	.	TRBJ1-2	TGTGCCAGCAGCCAAACGACAGCTAGCTATGGCTACACCTTC	CASSQTTASYGYTF
.	TRBV20-1	.	TRBJ2-1	TGCAGTGCTAGTACGGGAGAGGGAGATGAGCAGTTCTTC	CSASTGEGDEQFF
.	TRBV19	TRBD1	TRBJ1-1	TGTGCCAGTAGTCTCGGGACAGGGGGCCCCAGCACTGAAGCTTTCTTT	CASSLGTGGPSTEAFF
.	TRBV19	TRBD1	TRBJ1-5	TGTGCCAGTACTTTAGACAGGGGCAATCAGCCCCAGCATTTT	CASTLDRGNQPQHF
.	TRBV12-3/TRBV12-4	.	TRBJ2-7	TGTGCCAGCAGTCAGGGGCCTTTCTACGAGCAGTACTTC	CASSQGPFYEQYF
.	TRBV4-1	TRBD2	TRBJ2-7	TGCGCCAGCAGCCCCCCCGTAGAGCGGGGCCCCTACGAGCAGTACTTC	CASSPPVERGPYEQYF
.	TRBV9	TRBD2	TRBJ2-3	TGTGCCAGCAGCCCGGGGGGTACGCAGTATTTT	CASSPGGTQYF
.	TRBV18	.	TRBJ2-1	TGTGCCAGCTCACAGAACAGGGAAAAGAGCTCCTACAATGAGCAGTTCTTC	CASSQNREKSSYNEQFF
.	TRBV29-1	.	TRBJ1-1	TGCAGCGTTGAAATCGAAGTACAGTTTGAAGCTTTCTTT	CSVEIEVQFEAFF
.	TRBV11-2	.	TRBJ2-5	TGTGCCAGCAGCTTAGAGGGGGCCCGCCAAGAGACCCAGTACTTC	CASSLEGARQETQYF
.	TRBV4-3	.	TRBJ2-1	TGCGCCAGCAGTCCAGGGGAAGAACCTTGGAATGAGCAGTTCTTC	CASSPGEEPWNEQFF
.	TRBV4-1	.	TRBJ2-5	TGCGCCAGCAGCCAATCCTCGGGGCAAGAGACCCAGTACTTC	CASSQSSGQETQYF
.	TRBV10-3	.	TRBJ1-2	TGTGCCATCAGCCGAACGGACAGTAACTATGGCTACACCTTC	CAISRTDSNYGYTF
.	TRBV7-3	TRBD2	TRBJ2-2	TGTGCCAGCAGCTCGACTAGCGGGAGAGACACCGGGGAGCTGTTTTTT	CASSSTSGRDTGELFF
.	TRBV7-9	TRBD1	TRBJ1-5	TGTGCCAGCAGCGCCATTACAGGGGTTCAGCCCCAGCATTTT	CASSAITGVQPQHF
.	TRBV28	.	TRBJ1-5	TGTGCCAGCAGTTTGAACAGGGTGGAACAGCCCCAGCATTTT	CASSLNRVEQPQHF
.	TRBV19	.	TRBJ2-7	TGTGCCAGTAGTATCGTCGAGGGCCTTTCCTACGAGCAGTACTTC	CASSIVEGLSYEQYF
.	TRBV19	TRBD1	TRBJ1-4	TGTGCCAGTAGTATTGGACAGGGGAATGAAAAACTGTTTTTT	CASSIGQGNEKLFF
.	TRBV7-9	.	TRBJ1-4	TGTGCCAGCAGCAGAGGGAACGGGGAGCGAGAAAAACTGTTTTTT	CASSRGNGEREKLFF
.	TRBV19	.	TRBJ1-4	TGTGCCAGTAGTATTACCCAGGTTAAGGAAAAACTGTTTTTT	CASSITQVKEKLFF
.	TRBV5-1	TRBD1	TRBJ2-7	TGCGCCAGCAGCTTGTATGGTGGGACAGGCACCTACGAGCAGTACTTC	CASSLYGGTGTYEQYF
once	TRBV19	.	TRBJ1-6	TGTGCCAGTAGTATGATGGCGGCCGCCCCGAATTCACCCCTCCACTTT	CASSMMAAAPNSPLHF
.	TRBV4-1	TRBD1	TRBJ1-1	TGCGCCAGCAGCCAAGAGGAGGGCAGGGGGCAGGCGAACACTGAAGCTTTCTTT	CASSQEEGRGQANTEAFF
few	TRBV19	.	TRBJ1-1	TGTGCCAGTAGTACCGACAGGTACAGGGCGACTGAAGCTTTCTTT	CASSTDRYRATEAFF
.	TRBV7-9	TRBD1	TRBJ1-2	TGTGCCAGCAACTACAACAGGGGGCCTAACTATGGCTACACCTTC	CASNYNRGPNYGYTF
.	TRBV4-3	.	TRBJ2-1	TGCGCCAGCAGCCAAAGTTTCACAGTGTCGAACAATGAGCAGTTCTTC	CASSQSFTVSNNEQFF
.	TRBV3-1/TRBV3-2	.	TRBJ2-7	TGTGCCAGCAGCCAACAATCTAGAGAGCAGTACTTC	CASSQQSREQYF
.	TRBV7-2	.	TRBJ2-7	TGTGCCAGCAGCTTAGCGACCGGGGGACCCAGCTACGAGCAGTACTTC	CASSLATGGPSYEQYF
.	TRBV19	.	TRBJ1-1	TGTGCCAGTAGTGCCACAAACACTGAAGCTTTCTTT	CASSATNTEAFF
.	TRBV5-1	TRBD1	TRBJ1-2	TGCGCCAGCAGCTTCGTCGACAGGGTGGGCTATGGCTACACCTTC	CASSFVDRVGYGYTF
.	TRBV12-5	.	TRBJ2-1	TGTGCTAGTGGTTTGCCTCTACTGTACAATGAGCAGTTCTTC	CASGLPLLYNEQFF
.	TRBV27	TRBD1	TRBJ2-7	TGTGCCAGCAGTACTGGACAGGATTCCTACGAGCAGTACTTC	CASSTGQDSYEQYF
.	TRBV10-3	.	TRBJ2-3	TGTGCCATCAGCGAGCAAACTAGCACAGATACGCAGTATTTT	CAISEQTSTDTQYF
.	TRBV4-3	.	TRBJ1-6	TGCGCCAGCAGCCAAGATTGGCCCGATCCACCCCTCCACTTT	CASSQDWPDPPLHF
.	TRBV21-1	.	TRBJ1-2	TGTGCCAGCAGCAATAGGGCAGGGGGCAGTAGGATCCTAGGCTACACCTTC	CASSNRAGGSRILGYTF
.	TRBV2	.	TRBJ2-5	TGTGCCAGCAGAGACGGAGGCCAAGAGACCCAGTACTTC	CASRDGGQETQYF
.	TRBV27	.	TRBJ1-1	TGTGCCAGCAGTCAGAGGGTCTTTGCTGAAGCTTTCTTT	CASSQRVFAEAFF
.	TRBV19	.	TRBJ1-1	TGTGCCAGTACCCGCGAGAACACTGAAGCTTTCTTT	CASTRENTEAFF
.	TRBV10-3	.	TRBJ1-2	TGTGCCATCAAGAAGACAGAACCTAACTATGGCTACACCTTC	CAIKKTEPNYGYTF
.	TRBV6-5	TRBD1	TRBJ2-7	TGTGCCAGCAGTTACTCCGGGACAGGGAACTCCTACGAGCAGTACTTC	CASSYSGTGNSYEQYF
.	TRBV11-1	.	TRBJ2-5	TGTGCCAGCAGCTTCGGTGTTAGCACCGAAGAGACCCAGTACTTC	CASSFGVSTEETQYF
.	TRBV7-3	.	TRBJ2-3	TGTGCCAGCAGCTTAACGGGTGGGGCAGGGCGAGACACGCAGTATTTT	CASSLTGGAGRDTQYF
.	TRBV18	TRBD1	TRBJ2-5	TGTGCCAGCTCACCAGACAGGGGGCTAGAAGGGACCCAGTACTTC	CASSPDRGLEGTQYF
.	TRBV7-9	.	TRBJ1-5	TGTGCCAGCAGCTGGGAGATCGGGCCCCAGCATTTT	CASSWEIGPQHF